The rows below give T cell receptor beta chains drawn from one sample of a study of OX40 agonist ivuxolimab in advanced cancers. The method was immunoSEQ multiplex PCR; TCRdb's version includes in-frame clones alone and lacks a portion of them. This table has 70,000 to 90,000 clones, about 89% appearing once. The material was CD4+ or CD8+ T cells sorted from blood, obtained in a trial of the OX40 agonist ivuxolimab. The origin of the receptors is an adult with an advanced solid tumor such as melanoma, head and neck, liver or kidney cancer. CDR3s leave out the opening cysteine and the closing phenylalanine or tryptophan. Each record gives: V gene, CDR3 protein.

>TRBV30
AWSATGGTEAF
>TRBV6-1
ASSDGAGHEKLF
>TRBV18
ASSLRDIIYQETQY
>TRBV6-4
ASSDQGLASNEQF
>TRBV10-2
ASSYGLNTEAF
>TRBV18
ASSQTGGSTGEKLF
>TRBV5-1
ASSLALGRRNEKLF
>TRBV10-3
AISPGHSSGQPQH
>TRBV27
ASSPRTVISGANVLT
>TRBV7-2
ASSLYPSGGTDTQY
>TRBV27
ASSLLAGFQETQY